Listed below are T cell receptor beta chains from one sample, sequenced in a study of graft-versus-host responses after intestinal transplantation. Using immunoSEQ multiplex PCR, the repertoire was profiled, and TCRdb retains in-frame clones only, with some absent. This sample carries approximately 86,000 clones, around 91% of them seen once, and the ten largest clones take more than 0.075%. These receptors' antigens are unknown. Sequencing was performed on unstimulated CD4+ T cells sorted from spleen or lymph node cells, taken before intestinal transplant. The receptors were sampled from a human donor who received an intestinal transplant. CDR3s include the opening cysteine and the closing phenylalanine or tryptophan. D genes are given only for firm matches. The size entry is marked missing in some rows and otherwise reads once, few, many or a size class.

len	v_gene	j_gene	abundance	d_gene	CDR3aa	CDR3nt
14	TRBV9	TRBJ2-5	.	TRBD1	CASSPGTAQIGQYF	TGTGCCAGCAGCCCAGGGACAGCCCAAATTGGCCAGTACTTC
15	TRBV4-2	TRBJ1-1	.	.	CASSQEWQGNTEAFF	TGTGCCAGCAGCCAAGAGTGGCAGGGGAACACTGAAGCTTTCTTT
11	TRBV29-1	TRBJ2-1	.	.	CSVGTANEQFF	TGCAGCGTTGGGACAGCTAATGAGCAGTTCTTC
17	TRBV27	TRBJ2-1	.	.	CASSFKKRVLSYNEQFF	TGTGCCAGCAGTTTCAAAAAGCGGGTCCTATCCTACAATGAGCAGTTCTTC
15	TRBV19	TRBJ1-4	.	.	CASSFSQATNEKLFF	TGTGCCAGTAGTTTCTCACAGGCCACTAATGAAAAACTGTTTTTT
15	TRBV6-6	TRBJ2-7	.	TRBD2	CASRRTSGIDYEQYF	TGTGCCAGCAGACGGACTAGCGGGATAGACTACGAGCAGTACTTC
15	TRBV4-1	TRBJ2-7	.	TRBD1	CASSQDSGQGNEQYF	TGCGCCAGCAGCCAAGATTCCGGACAGGGAAACGAGCAGTACTTC
16	TRBV10-1	TRBJ2-5	.	TRBD2	CASSESVAGGLETQYF	TGCGCCAGCAGTGAGTCGGTAGCGGGGGGTCTGGAGACCCAGTACTTC
17	TRBV15	TRBJ1-4	.	.	CATSRVGAGWSNEKLFF	TGTGCCACCAGCAGAGTGGGCGCGGGGTGGTCGAATGAAAAACTGTTTTTT
15	TRBV6-5	TRBJ2-5	.	TRBD1	CASSYRGTVQETQYF	TGTGCCAGCAGTTACAGGGGGACAGTACAAGAGACCCAGTACTTC
15	TRBV5-6	TRBJ2-7	.	TRBD1	CASSSRDRISYEQYF	TGTGCCAGCAGCTCCCGGGACAGGATTTCCTACGAGCAGTACTTC
17	TRBV11-2	TRBJ1-5	.	.	CASSLDLSAGPTQPQHF	TGTGCCAGCAGCTTAGATCTCTCGGCAGGGCCCACTCAGCCCCAGCATTTT
16	TRBV29-1	TRBJ2-7	.	TRBD2	CSVEGLAGGHSYEQYF	TGCAGCGTTGAAGGCCTAGCGGGGGGCCACTCCTACGAGCAGTACTTC
17	TRBV14	TRBJ2-6	.	.	CASSPGGTPFWANVLTF	TGTGCCAGCAGTCCAGGGGGGACCCCCTTCTGGGCCAACGTCCTGACTTTC
17	TRBV19	TRBJ1-2	once	.	CASSPQGQSILNYGYTF	TGTGCCAGTAGTCCCCAAGGACAGTCAATTTTAAACTATGGCTACACCTTC
16	TRBV5-1	TRBJ2-7	.	TRBD2	CASSLGLLAGRYEQYF	TGCGCCAGCAGCTTGGGGCTGCTAGCGGGGAGATACGAGCAGTACTTC
13	TRBV27	TRBJ1-2	.	.	CASSKRGGYGYTF	TGTGCCAGCAGTAAAAGAGGGGGCTATGGCTACACCTTC
13	TRBV5-1	TRBJ2-3	once	.	CASSPLFTDTQYF	TGCGCCAGCAGCCCGTTATTCACAGATACGCAGTATTTT
14	TRBV7-6	TRBJ2-7	.	.	CASSSKQGPYEQYF	TGTGCCAGCAGCTCAAAACAGGGACCCTACGAGCAGTACTTC
17	TRBV7-8	TRBJ2-5	.	TRBD2	CASSRAGGPWAQETQYF	TGTGCCAGCAGCAGAGCGGGGGGGCCTTGGGCACAAGAGACCCAGTACTTC
15	TRBV18	TRBJ1-1	.	.	CASSLGPGLYTEAFF	TGTGCCAGCTCACTGGGTCCGGGGTTGTACACTGAAGCTTTCTTT
16	TRBV9	TRBJ1-4	.	TRBD1	CASSGPQGAANEKLFF	TGTGCCAGCAGCGGACCACAGGGGGCAGCTAATGAAAAACTGTTTTTT
13	TRBV29-1	TRBJ1-2	.	TRBD1	CSVGASTGNGYTF	TGCAGCGTCGGGGCATCGACAGGGAATGGCTACACCTTC
15	TRBV5-1	TRBJ1-1	.	TRBD1	CASSLGDRGLYEAFF	TGCGCCAGCAGCTTGGGGGACAGGGGGCTGTATGAAGCTTTCTTT
17	TRBV30	TRBJ2-2	.	TRBD2	CAWSLPISEGGSGELFF	TGTGCCTGGAGTCTGCCTATTTCGGAGGGAGGGTCCGGGGAGCTGTTTTTT
16	TRBV5-6	TRBJ2-1	.	.	CASSLVGEYRGLGKFF	TGTGCCAGCAGCTTAGTAGGGGAGTATAGGGGGTTAGGGAAGTTCTTC
16	TRBV5-1	TRBJ2-3	.	.	CASSFWGGADTDTQYF	TGCGCCAGCAGCTTCTGGGGGGGGGCAGACACAGATACGCAGTATTTT
17	TRBV7-2	TRBJ2-5	.	TRBD2	CASSRWLSGGSEETQYF	TGTGCCAGCAGCCGGTGGTTGAGCGGGGGTTCAGAGGAGACCCAGTACTTC
13	TRBV6-5	TRBJ1-1	.	.	CASSYTGHTEAFF	TGTGCCAGCAGTTACACAGGGCACACTGAAGCTTTCTTT
17	TRBV12-5	TRBJ2-7	.	TRBD1	CASGSGTGVSFAYEQYF	TGTGCTAGTGGTTCCGGGACAGGGGTGTCATTTGCCTACGAGCAGTACTTC
15	TRBV10-3	TRBJ2-3	once	TRBD2	CAISQSGGDTDTQYF	TGTGCCATCAGCCAGAGCGGGGGAGACACAGATACGCAGTATTTT
13	TRBV6-5	TRBJ1-2	.	.	CASRQRTGNGYTF	TGTGCCAGCAGACAACGTACAGGGAATGGCTACACCTTC
17	TRBV4-3	TRBJ1-2	few	TRBD1	CASSQDLTIQGNYGYTF	TGCGCCAGCAGCCAAGACCTTACAATACAGGGGAACTATGGCTACACCTTC
14	TRBV6-5	TRBJ1-1	.	.	CASSYSAVSTEAFF	TGTGCCAGCAGTTACTCGGCAGTCAGCACTGAAGCTTTCTTT
16	TRBV19	TRBJ2-5	.	TRBD1	CASSNPGTGVGETQYF	TGTGCCAGTAGTAACCCCGGGACAGGGGTTGGGGAGACCCAGTACTTC
15	TRBV7-2	TRBJ1-1	.	TRBD1	CASSRYRGMNTEAFF	TGTGCCAGCAGTCGATACAGGGGAATGAACACTGAAGCTTTCTTT
12	TRBV5-1	TRBJ2-7	.	.	CASARDAYEQYF	TGCGCCAGCGCCCGGGATGCCTACGAGCAGTACTTC
15	TRBV6-5	TRBJ1-2	.	.	CASSYSRGSLWGYTF	TGTGCCAGCAGTTACTCGAGAGGGTCTCTTTGGGGCTACACCTTC
15	TRBV7-2	TRBJ1-2	.	.	CASSPQTGWGYGYTF	TGTGCCAGCAGCCCTCAAACGGGGTGGGGCTATGGCTACACCTTC
16	TRBV4-3	TRBJ2-7	.	TRBD1	CASSHQWTGEPYEQYF	TGCGCCAGCAGCCACCAATGGACAGGGGAACCCTACGAGCAGTACTTC
13	TRBV5-6	TRBJ1-2	.	.	CASSFPGIYGYTF	TGTGCCAGCAGCTTCCCAGGGATCTATGGCTACACCTTC
15	TRBV6-5	TRBJ2-5	.	TRBD1	CASTTRTGGWETQYF	TGTGCCAGCACGACTCGGACAGGGGGATGGGAGACCCAGTACTTC
14	TRBV7-7	TRBJ2-5	.	TRBD2	CASSGGGAGETQYF	TGTGCCAGCAGCGGCGGGGGGGCGGGGGAGACCCAGTACTTC
16	TRBV27	TRBJ2-7	.	TRBD1	CASSRRPGQVIGEQYF	TGTGCCAGCAGCCGACGACCGGGACAGGTTATCGGCGAGCAGTACTTC
18	TRBV5-1	TRBJ1-1	.	TRBD1	CASSRVATGGGMNTEAFF	TGCGCCAGCAGCCGGGTCGCCACAGGGGGGGGGATGAACACTGAAGCTTTCTTT
12	TRBV10-2	TRBJ2-7	.	.	CASPLISYEQYF	TGCGCCAGCCCACTGATCTCCTACGAGCAGTACTTC
14	TRBV6-6	TRBJ1-2	.	TRBD1	CASGNPGQGEGYTF	TGTGCCAGCGGAAACCCGGGACAGGGGGAGGGCTACACCTTC
18	TRBV7-6	TRBJ2-7	.	TRBD2	CASSTLAPLAGGSYEQYF	TGTGCCAGCAGCACCCTAGCCCCTTTAGCGGGGGGCTCCTACGAGCAGTACTTC
13	TRBV2	TRBJ2-7	few	TRBD1	CASRGTGGYEQYF	TGTGCCAGCAGAGGGACAGGGGGCTACGAGCAGTACTTC
14	TRBV15	TRBJ2-3	.	.	CATARAPRADTQYF	TGTGCCACCGCACGGGCCCCGAGGGCAGATACGCAGTATTTT
15	TRBV30	TRBJ2-1	.	TRBD2	CAWSRGLAGINEQFF	TGTGCCTGGAGTAGGGGACTAGCGGGAATCAATGAGCAGTTCTTC
18	TRBV6-9	TRBJ2-7	.	TRBD2	CASSYTPSVKRGNYEQYF	TGTGCCAGCAGTTATACCCCATCAGTGAAGCGGGGTAACTACGAGCAGTACTTC